Below are 25 T cell receptor beta chains sequenced from a single sample in a study of cytomegalovirus exposure and HLA in healthy donors. Researchers ran the PCR with 60 Vbeta and 13 Jbeta primers. Data came from immunoSEQ multiplex PCR; TCRdb stores just in-frame clones and leaves some out. Of about 140,000 clones listed, 72% are singletons. Sequencing input: PBMCs. All receptors come from a man in his fifties or sixties in good health and CMV-seropositive.

This chain joins TRBV29-1 and TRBJ2-3, with 8 nucleotides matching TRBD2. Germline V gene data show CDR1 as SQVTM and CDR2 as ANQGSEA. The CDR3 sequence is 17 residues long. The V gene end was trimmed by 6 bases and the J gene end by 5 bases; junction bases not matched to a gene: 19. CDR3 nucleotide sequence: TGCAGCGTGTTCCCGGGACTAGGGGATAGGGAACGAGATACGCAGTATTTT. It specifies CSVFPGLGDRERDTQYF.

CDR3 bases: TGTGCCAGCAGTTCCCTCCTGAACACTGAAGCTTTCTTT. It codes for CASSSLLNTEAFF. The J gene is TRBJ1-1, the V gene TRBV27; D unresolved. Trimming left V 4 bases short and J 0 bases short, with 6 bases between. The CDR3 has 13 residues. Germline V gene sequence: CDR1 MNHEY, CDR2 SMNVEV (reference sequence).

This clone has just a few counts. The rearrangement links TRBV5-6 to TRBJ1-1, with D tentatively TRBD1 (6 bases). The CDR3 length is 18 residues. With 0 bases removed from V and 0 bases from J, the gap between germline ends came to 18 bases. Germline CDR1 SGHDT, CDR2 YYEEEE. The CDR3 is CASSLARGQRGVNTEAFF. The CDR3 nucleotides are TGTGCCAGCAGCTTGGCCCGCGGACAGCGAGGGGTGAACACTGAAGCTTTCTTT.

This chain uses TRBV9 with TRBJ2-3; tentatively, D is TRBD2 (7 bases). Trimming cost V 3 bases and J 6 bases, with 17 bases left between them. The CDR3 totals 15 residues. The germline V gene has CDR1 SGDLS and CDR2 YYNGEE. CDR3 sequence: CASSDEGGAGDTQYF. As DNA, the CDR3 is TGTGCCAGCAGCGACGAAGGGGGGGCCGGGGATACGCAGTATTTT.

The chain uses TRBV2 and TRBJ2-7, with TRBD1 matching over 9 bases. J was trimmed by 0 bases and V by 1 base; bases with no gene match: 4. Per the germline V gene, CDR1 is SNHLY and CDR2 is FYNNEI. This CDR3 contains 16 residues. The CDR3: CASSEGLGQGSYEQYF. The CDR3 DNA reads TGTGCCAGCAGTGAAGGTTTGGGACAGGGCTCCTACGAGCAGTACTTC.

This clone was detected once. The chain couples TRBV7-8 to TRBJ1-2; TRBD1 agrees at 10 bases. Germline values: CDR1 SGHVS, CDR2 FQNEAQ. V was clipped by 5 bases and J by 8 bases; unmatched bases: 11. This CDR3 has 15 amino acids. The DNA for the CDR3 is TGTGCCAGCAGCACATTGGGACAGGGGACGGGAGGCTACACCTTC. Translated: CASSTLGQGTGGYTF.

This clone was observed once. V usage is TRBV14 and J usage is TRBJ2-1; D is perhaps TRBD2 (6 bases). The CDR3 totals 13 residues. V shed 4 bases and J shed 10 bases, with 14 bases lying between them. CDR1 SGHDN and CDR2 FVKESK come from the germline V gene. The CDR3 loop is CASSPQRAGEQFF. CDR3 DNA sequence: TGTGCCAGCAGCCCTCAGCGGGCGGGGGAGCAGTTCTTC.

The chain joins TRBV18 to TRBJ2-5, with 7 nucleotides matching TRBD1. V was pared by 3 bases and J by 1 base, with 2 bases of the junction left unmatched. This CDR3 is built from 14 residues. Germline values: CDR1 KGHSH, CDR2 LQKENI. CDR3 protein: CASSPRQGQETQYF. As DNA, the CDR3 is TGTGCCAGCTCACCCCGACAGGGCCAAGAGACCCAGTACTTC. Full variable domain (missing parts from reference TRBV18 and TRBJ2-5): NAGVMQNPRHLVRRRGQEARLRCSPMKGHSHVYWYRQLPEEGLKFMVYLQKENIIDESGMPKERFSAEFPKEGPSILRIQQVVRGDSAAYFCASSPRQGQETQYFGPGTRLLVL.

The rearrangement joins TRBV18 to TRBJ1-2, with a weak D call TRBD1 (5 bases). Germline assignment: CDR1 KGHSH and CDR2 LQKENI. Trimming took 2 bases from V and 8 from J, leaving 6 bases between them. The CDR3 loop spans 11 amino acids. The CDR3 sequence: CASSPTGGYTF. In nucleotides, the CDR3 is TGTGCCAGCTCACCAACAGGAGGCTACACCTTC. The whole variable domain, filled in from reference TRBV18 and TRBJ1-2, reads NAGVMQNPRHLVRRRGQEARLRCSPMKGHSHVYWYRQLPEEGLKFMVYLQKENIIDESGMPKERFSAEFPKEGPSILRIQQVVRGDSAAYFCASSPTGGYTFGSGTRLTVV.

The rearrangement uses TRBV19 and TRBJ1-2; D is possibly TRBD1 (5 bases). The germline gives CDR1 LNHDA, CDR2 SQIVND (reference sequence). V shed 0 bases and J shed 8 bases, with 10 bases lying between them. The CDR3 has 13 amino acids. The DNA of the CDR3 is TGTGCCAGTAGTATAGACAGGGATAGCGGCTACACCTTC. Its translation: CASSIDRDSGYTF.

V gene TRBV10-1 combines with J gene TRBJ1-4, with 8 bases matching TRBD1. CDR1 is WNHNN and CDR2 is SYGVQD in the germline V gene (reference sequence). The V gene end was trimmed by 4 bases and the J gene end by 3 bases; junction bases not matched to a gene: 10. The CDR3 consists of 17 residues. CDR3 nucleotides: TGCGCCAGCAGTGGAGGGCCAGGGGGCTTACCTAATGAAAAACTGTTTTTT. This translates into CASSGGPGGLPNEKLFF.

This clone was recorded a few times. The chain links TRBV4-2 to TRBJ2-3, with D tentatively TRBD2 (7 bases). This CDR3 spans 15 amino acids. Between the trimmed V and J ends, which lost 8 bases and 6 bases, there was a span of 21 bases. The germline V gene encodes CDR1 LGHNA and CDR2 YNFKEQ. This chain's CDR3 is CASRRGGAFVDTQYF. The CDR3 DNA follows: TGTGCCAGCCGGAGGGGGGGGGCCTTCGTTGATACGCAGTATTTT.

The chain carries TRBV9 and TRBJ1-1; D not resolved. Between the trimmed V and J ends, which lost 0 bases and 4 bases, there was a span of 7 bases. The CDR3 sequence is 13 residues long. Germline CDR1 is SGDLS and CDR2 is YYNGEE. DNA for the CDR3: TGTGCCAGCAGCGTAGCCCCGGGCACTGAAGCTTTCTTT. Amino acid sequence: CASSVAPGTEAFF.

This chain uses TRBV11-2 with TRBJ1-1; D uncertain. V lost 11 bases to trimming and J lost 4 bases, with 11 bases between them. Germline V CDR1 and CDR2: SGHAT, FQNNGV. This CDR3 contains 11 residues. DNA of the CDR3: TGTGCCGCCGCTTCGAGCACTGAAGCTTTCTTT. As protein: CAAASSTEAFF. The entire variable domain, with the rest obtained from reference TRBV11-2 and TRBJ1-1, is as follows: EAGVAQSPRYKIIEKRQSVAFWCNPISGHATLYWYQQILGQGPKLLIQFQNNGVVDDSQLPKDRFSAERLKGVDSTLKIQPAKLEDSAVYLCAAASSTEAFFGQGTRLTVV.

The rearrangement links TRBV7-6 to TRBJ2-1; no clear D gene. Trimming left V 1 base short and J 3 bases short, with 4 bases between. The CDR3 sequence is 13 residues long. CDR1 and CDR2 from the germline V gene are SGHVS and FNYEAQ. As DNA, the CDR3 is TGTGCCAGCAGCTTAGGTAGCTACAATGAGCAGTTCTTC. Its protein is CASSLGSYNEQFF.

The V call is TRBV5-4, the J call TRBJ2-7; D is perhaps TRBD2 (6 bases). This CDR3 contains 12 residues. Germline V CDR1 and CDR2: SGHNT, YYREEE (reference sequence). The germline V and J ends were trimmed by 2 bases and 7 bases, with 10 bases remaining between them. Written as DNA, the CDR3 is TGTGCCAGCAGCTTAATTGGAGGGGAGCAGTACTTC. It specifies CASSLIGGEQYF. Variable domain in full (rest from reference TRBV5-4 and TRBJ2-7): ETGVTQSPTHLIKTRGQQVTLRCSSQSGHNTVSWYQQALGQGPQFIFQYYREEENGRGNFPPRFSGLQFPNYSSELNVNALELDDSALYLCASSLIGGEQYFGPGTRLTVT.

This rearrangement joins TRBV29-1 to TRBJ2-5; D unresolved. Judging by the DNA end, TRBJ2-7 fits better; the J call may be wrong. The CDR3 contains 11 residues. CDR1 and CDR2 (germline): SQVTM, ANQGSEA. The CDR3 spells CSVAARAEQYF. The CDR3 DNA sequence: TGCAGCGTTGCCGCTAGAGCCGAGCAGTACTTC.

This chain connects TRBV29-1 to TRBJ1-2; D gene ambiguous. This CDR3 contains 10 residues. Germline CDR1 is SQVTM and CDR2 is ANQGSEA. The V and J ends lost 3 bases and 6 bases respectively, with 5 bases between them. This CDR3 is CSVDANGYTF. CDR3 nucleotide sequence: TGCAGCGTTGACGCGAATGGCTACACCTTC.

The genes are TRBV5-1 and TRBJ2-5, with 8 positions matching TRBD1. The J call is in doubt because the DNA end fits TRBJ2-7 better. The CDR3 totals 15 residues. Germline V gene data show CDR1 as SGHRS and CDR2 as YFSETQ. This chain's CDR3 is CASGNDRGQSYEQYF. The CDR3 region has the DNA TGCGCCAGCGGCAATGACAGGGGCCAATCCTACGAGCAGTACTTC.

V gene TRBV29-1 combines with J gene TRBJ2-2; 16 bases map to TRBD2. J gave up 6 bases and V 7 bases, and 11 bases lay outside the gene matches. The CDR3 contains 17 residues. Per the germline V gene, CDR1 is SQVTM and CDR2 is ANQGSEA. The CDR3 region has the DNA TGCAGCGCCGAAGGGACTAGCGGGAGGGCCCGGGCCGGGGAGCTGTTTTTT. This encodes CSAEGTSGRARAGELFF.

The chain combines TRBV5-5 with TRBJ2-5, with a weak D call TRBD1 (5 bases). The CDR3 length is 15 residues. Germline V gives CDR1 SGHKS, CDR2 YYEKEE (reference sequence). Trimming removed 4 bases from V and 2 bases from J, with 15 bases in between. This CDR3 is CASSDLRGKQETQYF. The CDR3 DNA sequence: TGTGCCAGCAGCGACCTAAGGGGAAAACAAGAGACCCAGTACTTC. The full variable domain, with the rest looked up from reference TRBV5-5 and TRBJ2-5, is DAGVTQSPTHLIKTRGQQVTLRCSPISGHKSVSWYQQVLGQGPQFIFQYYEKEERGRGNFPDRFSARQFPNYSSELNVNALLLGDSALYLCASSDLRGKQETQYFGPGTRLLVL.

This sequence joins TRBV5-4 and TRBJ1-2, with D unclear. V was cut by 0 bases and J by 0 bases, with 6 bases left in between. This CDR3 contains 14 residues. Germline V gene sequence: CDR1 SGHNT, CDR2 YYREEE (reference sequence). DNA for the CDR3: TGTGCCAGCAGCTTGGGCGGAGCTAACTATGGCTACACCTTC. This translates into CASSLGGANYGYTF.

This clone was counted between two and nine times. The V gene is TRBV5-6, the J gene TRBJ2-4; tentative D call: TRBD1 (7 bases). CDR3 size: 16 residues. Trimming left V 1 base short and J 6 bases short, with 17 bases between. Germline CDR1 SGHDT, CDR2 YYEEEE. The CDR3 region has the DNA TGTGCCAGCAGCTTGTTCCGGACAGGAGGGATAAACATTCAGTACTTC. It is translated as CASSLFRTGGINIQYF.

The chain is built from TRBV27 and TRBJ1-5; 10 positions agree with TRBD1. From germline, CDR1 is MNHEY and CDR2 SMNVEV (reference sequence). Trimming cost V 6 bases and J 7 bases; bases outside gene matches: 3. The CDR3 is 13 amino acids. CDR3 sequence: CASRGQGRQPQHF. The CDR3 region has the DNA TGTGCCAGCAGGGGACAGGGGCGGCAGCCCCAGCATTTT.

This clone was picked up a small number of times. J is TRBJ1-6 and V is TRBV7-2; 8 bases line up with TRBD1. Trimming took 4 bases from V and 9 from J; bases not matched to a gene: 5. This CDR3 comprises 14 residues. Germline CDR1 is SGHTA and CDR2 is FQGNSA. The DNA of the CDR3 is TGTGCCAGCAGCTCGCGGACAGGGAGTTCACCCCTCCACTTT. Its protein product is CASSSRTGSSPLHF.